These 4 T cell receptor beta chains came from one sample sequenced in a study of Graves' ophthalmopathy and Graves' hyperthyroidism. Amplification from RNA transcripts yielded the TCR beta CDR3 regions. The first-round RT-PCR employed HTBI primers together with the Qiagen OneStep RT-PCR kit. A multiplex PCR was then performed as the second round. TCRdb called the multiplex PCR reads again in MiXCR, with one record for every CDR3 protein. Of over a million distinct CDR3 sequences listed, about 36% were seen once; the top ten hold over 8.5%. Sequencing was performed on peripheral blood or thyroid tissue (not recorded which). Every receptor here comes from an adult man with Graves' hyperthyroidism.

The chain links TRBV4-1 to TRBJ2-5; perhaps TRBD1 as D (6 bases). Trimming pared 2 bases from V and 6 bases from J, leaving 16 bases between. Per the germline V gene, CDR1 is MGHRA and CDR2 is YSYEKL. The CDR3 spans 15 residues. CDR3 bases: TGCGCCAGCAGCCAACCGGGACAACCGGGAAAGACCCAGTACTTC. Its protein is CASSQPGQPGKTQYF.

CDR3 in DNA: TGTGCCAGCAGCTTTGGGACAGGGGGCTTCCAAGAGACCCAGTACTTC. Translating gives CASSFGTGGFQETQYF. The gene calls are TRBV5-5 and TRBJ2-5; 12 nucleotides line up with TRBD1. Germline V gene sequence: CDR1 SGHKS, CDR2 YYEKEE (reference sequence). The V gene end was trimmed by 2 bases and the J gene end by 1 base; junction bases not matched to a gene: 3. CDR3 length: 16 amino acids.

CDR3 coding DNA: TGTGCCATCAGTGAAGCTCAAGGGCTCTATGGCTACACCTTC. Translating gives CAISEAQGLYGYTF. V gene TRBV10-3 combines with J gene TRBJ1-2; D is ambiguous. Germline loops: CDR1 ENHRY, CDR2 SYGVKD. Trimming stripped 3 bases from V and 4 bases from J, with 12 bases between. This CDR3 comprises 14 residues.

This clonotype was seen ten or more times. The chain joins TRBV2 to TRBJ1-3; D gene uncertain. V lost 3 bases and J lost 0, with 18 bases in between. This CDR3 region has 18 residues. CDR1 SNHLY and CDR2 FYNNEI come from the germline V gene. CDR3 amino acids: CASSEEVAAVRSGNTIYF. DNA of the CDR3: TGTGCCAGCAGTGAGGAGGTGGCGGCGGTCCGCTCTGGAAACACCATATATTTT. Complete variable domain (other parts from reference TRBV2 and TRBJ1-3): EPEVTQTPSHQVTQMGQEVILRCVPISNHLYFYWYRQILGQKVEFLVSFYNNEISEKSEIFDDQFSVERPDGSNFTLKIRSTKLEDSAMYFCASSEEVAAVRSGNTIYFGEGSWLTVV.